These 32 T cell receptor beta chains were all obtained from the same sample, sequenced in a study of T cell responses to AZD1222 COVID-19 vaccine. Clones were sequenced by immunoSEQ multiplex PCR, and TCRdb holds only the in-frame ones, with some missing. The sample contains fewer than 180,000 clones, roughly 90% of which appear only once. The sequenced sample was peripheral blood, obtained 28 days after the second AZD1222 dose. Source of these receptors: an adult who received the AZD1222 COVID-19 vaccine.

This chain joins TRBV3-1 (or the pseudogene TRBV3-2) and TRBJ1-5; 9 nucleotides line up with TRBD1. The CDR3 sequence is 14 residues long. In germline, CDR1 is LGHDT, CDR2 YNNKEL (reference sequence). With V trimmed by 8 bases and J by 1 base, 3 bases remained unmatched. The CDR3 spells CASSGQGSNQPQHF. The DNA for the CDR3 is TGTGCCAGCTCCGGACAGGGGAGCAATCAGCCCCAGCATTTT.

The gene calls are TRBV30 and TRBJ2-7, with TRBD2 matching over 12 bases. The J segment lost 6 bases and the V segment lost 4 bases, leaving 4 bases of the junction unmatched. The CDR3 consists of 13 residues. Germline CDR1 is GTSNPN and CDR2 is SVGIG (reference sequence). CDR3 protein: CAWTSGREGEQYF. The CDR3 DNA sequence: TGTGCCTGGACTAGCGGGAGGGAAGGCGAGCAGTACTTC.

The rearrangement uses TRBV2 and TRBJ1-1; D unclear. The CDR3 contains 12 residues. Germline loops: CDR1 SNHLY, CDR2 FYNNEI. V dropped 2 bases and J dropped 6 bases, with 7 bases sitting between them. The CDR3 DNA follows: TGTGCCAGCAGTGAAAGATTCCCTGAAGCTTTCTTT. This gives the protein CASSERFPEAFF.

This clone was observed a few times. The chain couples TRBV7-9 to TRBJ1-6; 7 positions match TRBD1. This CDR3 spans 15 amino acids. V trimming: 3 bases; J trimming: 4 bases; junction bases outside the gene matches: 3. CDR1 SEHNR and CDR2 FQNEAQ come from the germline V gene (reference sequence). The CDR3: CASSLSTGYNSPLHF. CDR3 bases: TGTGCCAGCAGCTTGTCGACAGGGTATAATTCACCCCTCCACTTT. Based on the CDR3 plus reference TRBV7-9 and TRBJ1-6, the full variable domain is DTGVSQNPRHKITKRGQNVTFRCDPISEHNRLYWYRQTLGQGPEFLTYFQNEAQLEKSRLLSDRFSAERPKGSFSTLEIQRTEQGDSAMYLCASSLSTGYNSPLHFGNGTRLTVT.

The rearrangement joins TRBV19 to TRBJ2-1, with a weak D call TRBD2 (6 bases). The CDR3 runs to 12 residues. Germline V lookup: CDR1 LNHDA, CDR2 SQIVND (reference sequence). The ends were cut back, 5 bases at V and 12 bases at J, with 14 bases in the middle. The CDR3 reads CASSLSGGWQFF. CDR3 nucleotide sequence: TGTGCCAGTAGTCTCAGTGGAGGGTGGCAGTTCTTC.

This clone has more than one count but fewer than ten. J is TRBJ2-7 and V is TRBV7-2; D gene ambiguous. CDR1 is SGHTA, CDR2 FQGNSA, per germline. Between the trimmed V and J ends, which lost 5 bases and 5 bases, there was a span of 13 bases. The CDR3 sequence is 13 residues long. The CDR3 spells CASSLRRADEQYF. CDR3 DNA sequence: TGTGCCAGCAGCCTCCGAAGAGCAGACGAGCAGTACTTC. Full variable domain (outside the CDR3, taken from reference TRBV7-2 and TRBJ2-7): GAGVSQSPSNKVTEKGKDVELRCDPISGHTALYWYRQSLGQGLEFLIYFQGNSAPDKSGLPSDRFSAERTGGSVSTLTIQRTQQEDSAVYLCASSLRRADEQYFGPGTRLTVT.

This clone has just one count. CDR3 bases: TGTGCCAGCAGTGAACGGAACGTCCATGAGCAGTTCTTC. It yields the protein CASSERNVHEQFF. V is TRBV2 and J is TRBJ2-1; D unresolved. Trimming removed 2 bases at V and 8 bases at J, with 10 bases between. The CDR3 runs 13 residues. The germline V gene has CDR1 SNHLY and CDR2 FYNNEI.

This clone was observed once. The chain couples TRBV19 to TRBJ2-1; D uncertain. The CDR3 runs to 13 residues. V was clipped by 5 bases and J by 8 bases, with 13 bases between them. Germline-derived CDR1 and CDR2 are LNHDA and SQIVND (reference sequence). As DNA, the CDR3 is TGTGCCAGTAGTTCTTGGCCCGGTGATGAGCAGTTCTTC. Protein: CASSSWPGDEQFF. Full variable domain (missing parts from reference TRBV19 and TRBJ2-1): DGGITQSPKYLFRKEGQNVTLSCEQNLNHDAMYWYRQDPGQGLRLIYYSQIVNDFQKGDIAEGYSVSREKKESFPLTVTSAQKNPTAFYLCASSSWPGDEQFFGPGTRLTVL.

The V call is TRBV3-1 (or the pseudogene TRBV3-2), the J call TRBJ2-1; D unclear. The V gene's germline CDR1 is LGHDT and CDR2 YNNKEL (reference sequence). V gave up 4 bases and J gave up 3 bases, with 16 bases separating them. The CDR3 covers 16 residues. This CDR3 reads CASSRESSSNYNEQFF. The CDR3 DNA follows: TGTGCCAGCAGCCGAGAGTCGAGTTCGAACTACAATGAGCAGTTCTTC.

This chain links TRBV28 with TRBJ1-2, with 10 bases fitting TRBD1. The CDR3 covers 15 residues. V was clipped by 5 bases and J by 4 bases; unmatched bases: 7. Germline CDR1 reads MDHEN; CDR2 reads SYDVKM. The CDR3 DNA sequence: TGTGCCAGCAGTCCTGGACAGGGGGGTTTCTATGGCTACACCTTC. Translated, it gives CASSPGQGGFYGYTF.

The gene calls are TRBV10-1 and TRBJ1-2; no firm D call. The CDR3 is 14 residues long. CDR1 is WNHNN, CDR2 SYGVQD, per germline (reference sequence). Trimming stripped 5 bases from V and 4 bases from J, with 14 bases between. DNA of the CDR3: TGCGCCAGCAGTCAGACACCCGGTGGCTATGGCTACACCTTC. This sequence encodes CASSQTPGGYGYTF.

This rearrangement joins TRBV3-1 (or the pseudogene TRBV3-2) to TRBJ2-3; D possibly corresponds to TRBD2 (6 bases). CDR3 length: 12 amino acids. CDR1 and CDR2 from the germline V gene are LGHDT and YNNKEL (reference sequence). The V end was cut by 8 bases, the J end by 2 bases, with 8 bases between. CDR3 sequence reads: CASGGYTDTQYF. The CDR3 DNA reads as TGTGCCAGCGGGGGGTACACAGATACGCAGTATTTT.

The chain has TRBV10-2 and TRBJ1-5, with D perhaps matching TRBD1 (6 bases). CDR1 is WSHSY and CDR2 is SAAADI in the germline V gene. V lost 6 bases, J lost 3 bases, and 9 bases lay in between. The CDR3 extends over 13 amino acids. The CDR3 DNA is TGCGCCAGCAGCACAGGGAACAATCAGCCCCAGCATTTT. Translating it yields CASSTGNNQPQHF.

The rearrangement joins TRBV5-8 to TRBJ2-7, with TRBD1 identical over 11 bases. The CDR3 length is 15 residues. The germline V gene has CDR1 SGHTS and CDR2 YDEGEE. J was trimmed by 7 bases and V by 4 bases; bases with no gene match: 10. The CDR3 DNA reads as TGTGCCAGCAGCGGCCGGGACAGGGGGTTTGGGGAGCAGTACTTC. It yields the protein CASSGRDRGFGEQYF.

As for this clone: This specimen includes other DNA sequences encoding the same CDR3. This rearrangement joins TRBV18 to TRBJ1-1; D is ambiguous. This CDR3 has 14 residues. Trimming pared 0 bases from V and 5 bases from J, leaving 10 bases between. CDR1 is KGHSH, CDR2 LQKENI, per germline. The CDR3 nucleotides read TGTGCCAGCTCACCACCGACCGGCGTTACTGAAGCTTTCTTT. It specifies CASSPPTGVTEAFF. Filled out from reference TRBV18 and TRBJ1-1, the complete variable domain reads NAGVMQNPRHLVRRRGQEARLRCSPMKGHSHVYWYRQLPEEGLKFMVYLQKENIIDESGMPKERFSAEFPKEGPSILRIQQVVRGDSAAYFCASSPPTGVTEAFFGQGTRLTVV.

The chain joins TRBV10-2 to TRBJ2-3, with 7 nucleotides matching TRBD2. The V segment lost 6 bases and the J segment 0 bases; nucleotides outside the gene matches: 6. The CDR3 spans 15 residues. Germline V gene data show CDR1 as WSHSY and CDR2 as SAAADI. The CDR3 is CASSPGLGSTDTQYF. In nucleotides, the CDR3 is TGCGCCAGCAGCCCCGGACTAGGCAGCACAGATACGCAGTATTTT.

The chain combines TRBV15 with TRBJ1-1; D perhaps matches TRBD1 (5 bases). Germline V gene data show CDR1 as LNHNV and CDR2 as YYDKDF (reference sequence). V dropped 1 base and J dropped 2 bases, with 8 bases sitting between them. The CDR3 extends over 14 amino acids. CDR3 protein: CATSRVQGNTEAFF. DNA for the CDR3: TGTGCCACCAGCAGAGTGCAGGGTAACACTGAAGCTTTCTTT.

CDR3 coding DNA: TGCGCCAGCAGCTTAGGACCACAGCTGTTTTTT. This translates into CASSLGPQLFF. The chain carries TRBV5-1 and TRBJ2-2; no firm D call. V gave up 2 bases and J gave up 12 bases, with 8 bases separating them. There are 11 residues in the CDR3. Germline V lookup: CDR1 SGHRS, CDR2 YFSETQ.

This clone was detected a few times. The J gene is TRBJ2-2, the V gene TRBV12-3 or TRBV12-4; TRBD1 might be the D (6 bases). Trimming took 5 bases from V and 6 from J, leaving 7 bases between them. The CDR3 has 12 residues. The CDR3 DNA reads TGTGCCAGCAGTCAGGGGTCCGGGGAGCTGTTTTTT. Protein sequence: CASSQGSGELFF.

V and J are TRBV9 and TRBJ2-3; 10 nucleotides match TRBD2. The CDR3 contains 17 residues. In germline, CDR1 is SGDLS, CDR2 YYNGEE. With V trimmed by 3 bases and J by 3 bases, 10 bases remained unmatched. The CDR3, as DNA: TGTGCCAGCAGCGCCCCCCGGGCTAGCGGGAGAACAGATACGCAGTATTTT. Translated, it gives CASSAPRASGRTDTQYF.

This chain joins TRBV7-2 and TRBJ2-7; tentative D call: TRBD2 (5 bases). Between the trimmed V and J ends, which lost 5 bases and 0 bases, there was a span of 14 bases. Germline V gives CDR1 SGHTA, CDR2 FQGNSA. The CDR3 covers 15 residues. The CDR3 DNA reads as TGTGCCAGCAGCCTACAAGCGGACCCCTCCTACGAGCAGTACTTC. Protein: CASSLQADPSYEQYF.

The chain recombines TRBV27 with TRBJ2-2; D remains unclear. The ends were cut back, 4 bases at V and 9 bases at J, with 9 bases in the middle. Germline lookup yields CDR1 MNHEY and CDR2 SMNVEV (reference sequence). The CDR3 covers 12 residues. The CDR3 reads CASSSPRRELFF. In DNA form, the CDR3 reads TGTGCCAGCAGTTCACCCCGACGGGAGCTGTTTTTT.

The chain employs TRBV6-5 and TRBJ2-5, with D possibly being TRBD1 (6 bases). The length of the CDR3 is 13 residues. V was cut by 2 bases and J by 5 bases, with 9 bases left in between. Per the germline V gene, CDR1 is MNHEY and CDR2 is SVGAGI. The CDR3 is CASSYGGGETQYF. Written as DNA, the CDR3 is TGTGCCAGCAGTTACGGGGGCGGCGAGACCCAGTACTTC.

V and J are TRBV5-4 and TRBJ1-2, with 7 bases matching TRBD1. V shed 4 bases and J 8 bases; nucleotides not matched to a gene: 5. Germline loops: CDR1 SGHNT, CDR2 YYREEE (reference sequence). The CDR3 covers 12 residues. CDR3 in DNA: TGTGCCAGCAGCAAGGGGGCGCAGGGCTACACCTTC. Translation: CASSKGAQGYTF.

V and J are TRBV6-5 and TRBJ2-1; no clear D gene. The CDR3 runs 11 residues. Trimming left V 6 bases short and J 10 bases short, with 10 bases between. The V gene's germline CDR1 is MNHEY and CDR2 SVGAGI. This CDR3 reads CASSPNLEQFF. The CDR3 nucleotides read TGTGCCAGCAGCCCAAACTTAGAGCAGTTCTTC.

The CDR3 coding sequence is TGTGCCAGCAGTCAAACGCAGGGGGCTATCTATGGCTACACCTTC. Encoded protein: CASSQTQGAIYGYTF. This sequence joins TRBV25-1 and TRBJ1-2; 8 bases align to TRBD1. CDR1 MGHDK and CDR2 SYGVNS come from the germline V gene. V lost 5 bases and J lost 4; bases outside the gene matches: 9. The CDR3 is 15 amino acids.

The rearrangement uses TRBV2 and TRBJ2-5, with D possibly called TRBD1 or TRBD2 (5 bases each). Germline lookup yields CDR1 SNHLY and CDR2 FYNNEI. Trimming took 6 bases from V and 1 from J, leaving 15 bases between them. The CDR3 has 15 residues. The DNA for the CDR3 is TGTGCCAGCAGCCGAGGGGCACGATTCCAAGAGACCCAGTACTTC. Protein sequence: CASSRGARFQETQYF.

V and J are TRBV24-1 and TRBJ2-3; the match to TRBD1 covers 8 bases. The V gene's germline CDR1 is KGHDR and CDR2 SFDVKD. The CDR3 runs to 15 residues. V shed 7 bases and J 0 bases; nucleotides not matched to a gene: 5. CDR3 residues: CATSRTGSSTDTQYF. CDR3 sequence (DNA): TGTGCCACCAGCCGGACAGGGAGTAGCACAGATACGCAGTATTTT.

The rearrangement joins TRBV24-1 to TRBJ1-4; D is uncertain. The CDR3 is made up of 13 amino acids. Germline V gene lookup returns CDR1 KGHDR and CDR2 SFDVKD. The germline V and J ends were trimmed by 9 bases and 10 bases, with 17 bases remaining between them. The CDR3 DNA sequence: TGTGCCACCCAGGCGGGAGGGTTCGGAAAACTGTTTTTT. Protein product: CATQAGGFGKLFF.

This clone has a single count. The gene calls are TRBV29-1 and TRBJ2-3; maybe TRBD2 (6 bases). Trimming left V 1 base short and J 0 bases short, with 11 bases between. In germline, CDR1 is SQVTM, CDR2 ANQGSEA. The CDR3 has 15 residues. This chain's CDR3 is CSVEGWSGSTDTQYF. CDR3 DNA: TGCAGCGTTGAAGGATGGAGCGGGAGCACAGATACGCAGTATTTT.

The chain is built from TRBV28 and TRBJ1-1; D not certain. The CDR3 covers 13 residues. Germline CDR1 is MDHEN and CDR2 is SYDVKM. The germline V and J ends were trimmed by 4 bases and 3 bases, with 9 bases remaining between them. The CDR3 region has the DNA TGTGCCAGCAGTTCCCCTTGGGACACTGAAGCTTTCTTT. Its translation: CASSSPWDTEAFF.

V and J are TRBV10-3 and TRBJ2-7, with 9 bases aligning to TRBD1. The CDR3 is 14 amino acids. CDR1 and CDR2 from the germline V gene are ENHRY and SYGVKD. V was clipped by 8 bases and J by 2 bases; unmatched bases: 7. CDR3 protein: CAIGVGQGPYEQYF. As DNA, the CDR3 is TGTGCCATCGGGGTGGGACAGGGCCCCTACGAGCAGTACTTC.